Each of the 13 T cell receptor beta chains below was sequenced from the same sample in a study of T cell responses to AZD1222 COVID-19 vaccine. Method: immunoSEQ multiplex PCR; TCRdb's copy keeps in-frame clones and lacks some. The repertoire has just over 90,000 clones, 80% to 90% of them found once; the top ten carry roughly 2.7%. This material consisted of peripheral blood, taken 28 days after the second AZD1222 dose. All receptors come from an adult who received the AZD1222 COVID-19 vaccine.

V is TRBV6-5 and J is TRBJ1-1, with unresolved D. Trimming pared 6 bases from V and 4 bases from J, leaving 15 bases between. CDR1 is MNHEY and CDR2 is SVGAGI in the germline V gene. The CDR3 contains 14 residues. CDR3 region: CASRPPTPVTEAFF. CDR3 bases: TGTGCCAGCAGGCCCCCGACCCCGGTCACTGAAGCTTTCTTT.

The chain couples TRBV19 to TRBJ2-5; 11 bases align to TRBD2. Germline trimming cut 1 base from V and 4 bases from J; bases unmatched to any gene: 8. Per the germline V gene, CDR1 is LNHDA and CDR2 is SQIVND (reference sequence). This CDR3 spans 17 amino acids. The CDR3 region has the DNA TGTGCCAGTAGTATAGTACTAGCGGGGGCGGTCCCAGAGACCCAGTACTTC. Its protein product is CASSIVLAGAVPETQYF.

The chain recombines TRBV4-2 with TRBJ2-1; 12 bases match TRBD2. This CDR3 region has 15 residues. The germline CDR1 and CDR2 sequences are LGHNA and YNFKEQ. Trimming took 4 bases from V and 6 from J; bases not matched to a gene: 4. Here the CDR3 reads CASSLGLAGINEQFF. The CDR3 DNA is TGTGCCAGCAGCCTCGGACTAGCGGGGATCAATGAGCAGTTCTTC.

V and J are TRBV3-1 (or the pseudogene TRBV3-2) and TRBJ1-1; no firm D call. The CDR3 is 12 amino acids. Trimming left V 3 bases short and J 3 bases short, with 5 bases between. Germline V gives CDR1 LGHDT, CDR2 YNNKEL (reference sequence). The CDR3 sequence is CASSQTDTEAFF. The CDR3, as DNA: TGTGCCAGCAGCCAGACGGACACTGAAGCTTTCTTT.

J is TRBJ2-2 and V is TRBV6-1, with unresolved D. This CDR3 spans 13 amino acids. Germline V lookup: CDR1 MNHNS, CDR2 SASEGT. The V end lost 2 bases, the J end lost 8 bases, and 9 bases lay between the germline ends. The DNA for the CDR3 is TGTGCCAGCAGTGAATTCGGGCAAGGGGAGCTGTTTTTT. It codes for CASSEFGQGELFF.

Concerning this clone: The junction does not match germline at one end; this may be a read error. J is TRBJ2-1 and V is TRBV7-7; 9 nucleotides match TRBD2. This CDR3 is built from 16 residues. CDR1 and CDR2 (germline): SSHAT, FNYEAQ (reference sequence). CDR3 DNA: TGTGCTAGCAGCTTAGCGGGGGACTCCCGAGTCAATGAGCAGTTCTTC. This translates into CASSLAGDSRVNEQFF.

The V and J genes are TRBV6-4 and TRBJ2-2; perhaps TRBD1 as D (5 bases). The CDR3 consists of 14 residues. V lost 7 bases, J lost 0 bases, and 9 bases lay in between. Germline CDR1 reads MRHNA; CDR2 reads SNTAGT. CDR3 DNA: TGTGCCAGCACTCCGGACACGAACACCGGGGAGCTGTTTTTT. It encodes CASTPDTNTGELFF.

V gene TRBV14 combines with J gene TRBJ2-7; 7 nucleotides align to TRBD1. The CDR3 sequence is 14 residues long. Germline CDR1 reads SGHDN; CDR2 reads FVKESK. V dropped 4 bases and J dropped 1; count of bases not matched to a gene: 4. Here the CDR3 reads CASSPWTGSYEQYF. The CDR3 nucleotides are TGTGCCAGCAGCCCCTGGACAGGTTCCTACGAGCAGTACTTC.

This chain connects TRBV2 to TRBJ2-1, with 12 bases fitting TRBD2. This CDR3 has 15 amino acids. Germline CDR1 and CDR2: SNHLY and FYNNEI. The V segment lost 4 bases and the J segment 5 bases; nucleotides outside the gene matches: 3. The CDR3 loop is CASSVRLAGDNEQFF. CDR3 in DNA: TGTGCCAGCAGTGTAAGACTAGCGGGAGACAATGAGCAGTTCTTC.

This chain uses TRBV7-8 with TRBJ1-1, with 10 bases aligning to TRBD1. The V segment lost 5 bases and the J segment 4 bases; nucleotides outside the gene matches: 7. There are 15 residues in the CDR3. Germline V gives CDR1 SGHVS, CDR2 FQNEAQ. The CDR3 loop reads CASSDRGRSFTEAFF. The DNA of the CDR3 is TGTGCCAGCAGCGACAGGGGGCGATCCTTCACTGAAGCTTTCTTT.

V and J are TRBV6-4 and TRBJ1-2; 8 bases align to TRBD1. The CDR3 consists of 16 residues. Unmatched junction bases numbered 13, after V lost 6 bases and J lost 4 bases. Germline assignment: CDR1 MRHNA and CDR2 SNTAGT. CDR3 sequence (DNA): TGTGCCAGCAGATTAAACCCGGGACAGGATTTCTATGGCTACACCTTC. It encodes CASRLNPGQDFYGYTF.

The chain couples TRBV19 to TRBJ1-2; no reliable D call. V lost 0 bases, J lost 5 bases, and 19 bases lay in between. CDR3 length: 17 residues. Germline V gene lookup returns CDR1 LNHDA and CDR2 SQIVND (reference sequence). As DNA, the CDR3 is TGTGCCAGTAGTATAGATAAATGGAACAGAGAACTATATGGCTACACCTTC. Translated, it gives CASSIDKWNRELYGYTF.

This chain uses TRBV6-5 with TRBJ1-1, with a weak D call TRBD1 (5 bases). Germline-derived CDR1 and CDR2 are MNHEY and SVGAGI. The CDR3 length is 15 residues. Trimming stripped 0 bases from V and 4 bases from J, with 12 bases between. CDR3 in DNA: TGTGCCAGCAGTTACTCTCAGGGTATAGGCACTGAAGCTTTCTTT. Residues: CASSYSQGIGTEAFF.